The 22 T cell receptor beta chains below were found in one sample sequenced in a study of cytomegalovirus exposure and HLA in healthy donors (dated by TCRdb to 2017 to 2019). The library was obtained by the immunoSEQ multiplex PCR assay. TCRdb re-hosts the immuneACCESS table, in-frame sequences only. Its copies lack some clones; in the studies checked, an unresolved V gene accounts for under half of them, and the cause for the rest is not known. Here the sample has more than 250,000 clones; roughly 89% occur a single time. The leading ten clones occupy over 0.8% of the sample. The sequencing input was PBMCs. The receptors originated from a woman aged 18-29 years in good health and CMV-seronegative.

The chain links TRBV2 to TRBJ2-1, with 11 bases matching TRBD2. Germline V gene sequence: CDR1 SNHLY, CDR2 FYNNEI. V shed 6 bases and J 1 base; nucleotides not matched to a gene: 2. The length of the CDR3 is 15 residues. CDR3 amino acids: CASRTSGASYNEQFF. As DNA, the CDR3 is TGTGCCAGCAGGACTAGCGGGGCGTCCTACAATGAGCAGTTCTTC. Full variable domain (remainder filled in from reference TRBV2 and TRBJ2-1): EPEVTQTPSHQVTQMGQEVILRCVPISNHLYFYWYRQILGQKVEFLVSFYNNEISEKSEIFDDQFSVERPDGSNFTLKIRSTKLEDSAMYFCASRTSGASYNEQFFGPGTRLTVL.

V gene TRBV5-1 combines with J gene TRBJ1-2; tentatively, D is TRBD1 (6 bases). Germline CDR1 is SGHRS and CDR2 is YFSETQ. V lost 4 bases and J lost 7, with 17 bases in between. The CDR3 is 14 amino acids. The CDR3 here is CASSPDSAYAGYTF. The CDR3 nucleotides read TGCGCCAGCAGCCCGGACAGTGCCTATGCTGGCTACACCTTC.

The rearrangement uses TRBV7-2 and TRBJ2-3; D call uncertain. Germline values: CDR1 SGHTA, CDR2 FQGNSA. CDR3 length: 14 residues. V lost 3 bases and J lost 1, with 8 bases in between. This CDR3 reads CASSFQRRTDTQYF. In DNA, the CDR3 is TGTGCCAGCAGCTTCCAGCGCCGCACAGATACGCAGTATTTT.

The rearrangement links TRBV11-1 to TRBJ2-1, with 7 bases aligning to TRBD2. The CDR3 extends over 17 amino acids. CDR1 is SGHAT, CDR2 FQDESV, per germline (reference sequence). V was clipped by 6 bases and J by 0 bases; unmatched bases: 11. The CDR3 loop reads CASSPLAGESSYNEQFF. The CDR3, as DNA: TGTGCCAGCAGTCCCCTGGCGGGGGAGAGCTCCTACAATGAGCAGTTCTTC.

Here the CDR3 reads CASSPTSGSAYEQYF. CDR3 nucleotides: TGTGCCAGCAGTCCGACTAGCGGGAGTGCGTACGAGCAGTACTTC. The chain employs TRBV6-5 and TRBJ2-7; TRBD2 matches at 12 bases. Germline CDR1 MNHEY, CDR2 SVGAGI. There are 15 residues in the CDR3. Unmatched junction bases numbered 6, after V lost 5 bases and J lost 4 bases.

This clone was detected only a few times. The CDR3: CASSLEGGGGGYTF. The CDR3 nucleotides read TGTGCCAGCAGCTTAGAGGGAGGAGGAGGCGGCTACACCTTC. This chain connects TRBV7-9 to TRBJ1-2; D is undetermined. Germline loops: CDR1 SEHNR, CDR2 FQNEAQ (reference sequence). Trimming cost V 1 base and J 8 bases, with 14 bases left between them. This CDR3 spans 14 amino acids.

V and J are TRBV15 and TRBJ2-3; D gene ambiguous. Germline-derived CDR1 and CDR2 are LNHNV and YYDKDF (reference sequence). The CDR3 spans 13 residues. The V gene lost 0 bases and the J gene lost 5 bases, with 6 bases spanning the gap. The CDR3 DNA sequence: TGTGCCACCAGCAGAGATCCGGGAGATACGCAGTATTTT. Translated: CATSRDPGDTQYF. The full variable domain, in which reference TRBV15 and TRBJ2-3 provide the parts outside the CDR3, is DAMVIQNPRYQVTQFGKPVTLSCSQTLNHNVMYWYQQKSSQAPKLLFHYYDKDFNNEADTPDNFQSRRPNTSFCFLDIRSPGLGDTAMYLCATSRDPGDTQYFGPGTRLTVL.

CDR3 bases: TGTGCCAGCAGTTTAGTGGGGGCCAAGCTTCTCTATGGCTACACCTTC. This translates into CASSLVGAKLLYGYTF. The chain links TRBV28 to TRBJ1-2; D possibly corresponds to TRBD1 (6 bases). V lost 2 bases and J lost 4, with 17 bases in between. The germline gives CDR1 MDHEN, CDR2 SYDVKM. The length of the CDR3 is 16 residues.

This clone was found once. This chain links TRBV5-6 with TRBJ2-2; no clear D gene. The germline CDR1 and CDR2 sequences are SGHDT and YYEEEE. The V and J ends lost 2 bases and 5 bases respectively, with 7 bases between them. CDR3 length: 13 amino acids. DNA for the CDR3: TGTGCCAGCAGCTTCCGCTATACCGGGGAGCTGTTTTTT. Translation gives CASSFRYTGELFF.

Written as DNA, the CDR3 is TGCGCCAGCAGGGACAGTCCCTCTGGAAACACCATATATTTT. Translated, it gives CASRDSPSGNTIYF. The chain recombines TRBV4-1 with TRBJ1-3, with D possibly matching TRBD1 (6 bases). The V end lost 6 bases, the J end lost 0 bases, and 9 bases lay between the germline ends. CDR3 length: 14 amino acids. Germline CDR1 MGHRA, CDR2 YSYEKL.

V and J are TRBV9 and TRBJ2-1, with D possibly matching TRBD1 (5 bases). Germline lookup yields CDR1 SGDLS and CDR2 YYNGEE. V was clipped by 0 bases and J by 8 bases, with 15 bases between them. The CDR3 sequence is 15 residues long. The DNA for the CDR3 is TGTGCCAGCAGCGTAGGGCAGGGTTCCAGCGATGAGCAGTTCTTC. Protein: CASSVGQGSSDEQFF. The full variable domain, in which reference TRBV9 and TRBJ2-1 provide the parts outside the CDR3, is DSGVTQTPKHLITATGQRVTLRCSPRSGDLSVYWYQQSLDQGLQFLIQYYNGEERAKGNILERFSAQQFPDLHSELNLSSLELGDSALYFCASSVGQGSSDEQFFGPGTRLTVL.

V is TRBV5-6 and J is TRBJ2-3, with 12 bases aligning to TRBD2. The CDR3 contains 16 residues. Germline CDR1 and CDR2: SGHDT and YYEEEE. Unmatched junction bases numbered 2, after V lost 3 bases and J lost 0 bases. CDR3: CASSYGTSGSTDTQYF. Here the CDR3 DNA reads TGTGCCAGCAGCTACGGGACTAGCGGGAGCACAGATACGCAGTATTTT.

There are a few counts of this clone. CDR3 sequence reads: CASSLADNEQFF. The CDR3 bases are TGTGCCAGCAGCCTAGCGGACAATGAGCAGTTCTTC. The V and J genes are TRBV13 and TRBJ2-1, with 7 bases that match TRBD2. V shed 5 bases and J 5 bases; nucleotides not matched to a gene: 0. This CDR3 has 12 residues. Germline CDR1 reads PRHDT; CDR2 reads FYEKMQ (reference sequence).

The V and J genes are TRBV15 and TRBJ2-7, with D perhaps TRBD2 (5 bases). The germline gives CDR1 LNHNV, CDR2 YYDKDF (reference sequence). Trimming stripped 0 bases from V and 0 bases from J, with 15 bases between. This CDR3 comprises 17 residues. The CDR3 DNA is TGTGCCACCAGCAGAGATCTTGGACTCCAGAGCTCCTACGAGCAGTACTTC. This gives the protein CATSRDLGLQSSYEQYF.

CDR3 sequence: CASSSDTANEKLFF. The CDR3 nucleotides read TGCGCCAGCAGCTCCGATACAGCTAATGAAAAACTGTTTTTT. The chain has TRBV5-1 and TRBJ1-4, with D hard to call. This CDR3 is built from 14 residues. Germline V gene sequence: CDR1 SGHRS, CDR2 YFSETQ. Deletions cut 3 bases from V and 3 bases from J, with 9 bases between.

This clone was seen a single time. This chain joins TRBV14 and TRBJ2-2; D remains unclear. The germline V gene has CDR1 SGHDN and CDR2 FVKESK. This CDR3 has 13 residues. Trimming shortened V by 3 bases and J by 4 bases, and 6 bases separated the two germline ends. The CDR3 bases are TGTGCCAGCAGCCAGCAGGTCACCGGGGAGCTGTTTTTT. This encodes CASSQQVTGELFF.

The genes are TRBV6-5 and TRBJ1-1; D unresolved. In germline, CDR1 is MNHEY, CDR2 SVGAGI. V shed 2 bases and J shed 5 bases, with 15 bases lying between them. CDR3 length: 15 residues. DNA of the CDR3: TGTGCCAGCAGTTACGGATCTCAGGTGATAACTGAAGCTTTCTTT. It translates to CASSYGSQVITEAFF.

The CDR3 DNA follows: TGTGCCTCATCAGAACGCCGGGGGGCTAGCACAGATACGCAGTATTTT. Translated, it gives CASSERRGASTDTQYF. The chain combines TRBV27 with TRBJ2-3; possibly TRBD2 for D (7 bases). This CDR3 has 16 amino acids. CDR1 is MNHEY, CDR2 SMNVEV, per germline (reference sequence). The ends were cut back, 11 bases at V and 0 bases at J, with 21 bases in the middle.

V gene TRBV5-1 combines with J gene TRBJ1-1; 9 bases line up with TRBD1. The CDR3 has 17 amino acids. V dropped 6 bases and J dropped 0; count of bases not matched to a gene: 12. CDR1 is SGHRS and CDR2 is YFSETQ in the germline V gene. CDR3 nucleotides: TGCGCCAGCACCCCGGGGGTACAGGGGGCGATGAACACTGAAGCTTTCTTT. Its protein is CASTPGVQGAMNTEAFF. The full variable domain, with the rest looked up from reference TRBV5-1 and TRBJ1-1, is KAGVTQTPRYLIKTRGQQVTLSCSPISGHRSVSWYQQTPGQGLQFLFEYFSETQRNKGNFPGRFSGRQFSNSRSEMNVSTLELGDSALYLCASTPGVQGAMNTEAFFGQGTRLTVV.

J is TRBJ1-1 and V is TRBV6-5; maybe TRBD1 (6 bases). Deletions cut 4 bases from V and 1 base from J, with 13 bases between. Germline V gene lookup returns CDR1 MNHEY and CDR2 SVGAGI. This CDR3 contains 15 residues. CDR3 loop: CASSSGTYPNTEAFF. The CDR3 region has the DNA TGTGCCAGCAGTTCGGGGACATATCCGAACACTGAAGCTTTCTTT.

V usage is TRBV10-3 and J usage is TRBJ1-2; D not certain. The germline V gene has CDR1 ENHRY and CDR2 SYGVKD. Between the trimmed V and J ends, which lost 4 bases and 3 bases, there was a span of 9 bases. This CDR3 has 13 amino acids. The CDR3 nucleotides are TGTGCCATCAGTGTCGAGGACTACTATGGCTACACCTTC. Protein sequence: CAISVEDYYGYTF.

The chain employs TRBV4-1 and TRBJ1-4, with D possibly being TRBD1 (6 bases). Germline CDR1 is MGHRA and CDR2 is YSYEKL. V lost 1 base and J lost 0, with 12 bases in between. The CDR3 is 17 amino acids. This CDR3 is CASSQVVRGATNEKLFF. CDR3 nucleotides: TGCGCCAGCAGCCAAGTGGTCAGGGGAGCAACTAATGAAAAACTGTTTTTT.